A selection of T cell receptor beta chains follows, all from one sample in a study of blood T cell repertoires in COVID-19. This table comes from immunoSEQ multiplex PCR, and its TCRdb copy is limited to in-frame clones, with some not included. The sample holds approximately 190,000 clones; 85% to 90% are singletons and the top ten take just under 25%. Material: PBMCs or T cells enriched from blood (not recorded which). These receptors were taken from a woman aged 40 to 50 in a cohort exposed to, infected with or recovered from COVID-19 (not recorded which). CDR3s include the opening cysteine and the closing phenylalanine or tryptophan. Each record gives: CDR3 protein, CDR3 DNA, clone size, V gene, D gene, J gene. D genes are given only for firm matches. Size is omitted from some rows. Given values are once, few, many or a class for expanded clones.

cdr3_aa: CASSFTSGVEEQYF
cdr3_nt: TGCGCCAGCAGCTTCACTAGCGGGGTAGAAGAGCAGTACTTC
clone_size: .
v_call: TRBV5-1
d_call: TRBD2
j_call: TRBJ2-7

cdr3_aa: CASSRQGLGTEAFF
cdr3_nt: TGTGCCAGCAGCCGACAGGGGCTTGGGACTGAAGCTTTCTTT
clone_size: once
v_call: TRBV5-6
d_call: TRBD1
j_call: TRBJ1-1

cdr3_aa: CASSSRLSAADEQFF
cdr3_nt: TGTGCCAGTAGTTCCCGACTCTCGGCCGCCGATGAGCAGTTCTTC
clone_size: .
v_call: TRBV19
d_call: .
j_call: TRBJ2-1

cdr3_aa: CASSFSVLGHYGYTF
cdr3_nt: TGTGCCAGCAGTTTTTCGGTTCTCGGTCACTATGGCTACACCTTC
clone_size: .
v_call: TRBV27
d_call: .
j_call: TRBJ1-2

cdr3_aa: CSVSLGQGPYEQYF
cdr3_nt: TGCAGCGTTTCTTTAGGACAGGGCCCCTACGAGCAGTACTTC
clone_size: .
v_call: TRBV29-1
d_call: TRBD1
j_call: TRBJ2-7

cdr3_aa: CATSSGRGQNIQYF
cdr3_nt: TGTGCCACCAGTTCCGGTAGGGGTCAAAACATTCAGTACTTC
clone_size: .
v_call: TRBV24-1
d_call: .
j_call: TRBJ2-4

cdr3_aa: CASSSLQGIYNEQFF
cdr3_nt: TGTGCCAGCAGCTCCCTACAGGGGATTTACAATGAGCAGTTCTTC
clone_size: once
v_call: TRBV13
d_call: TRBD1
j_call: TRBJ2-1

cdr3_aa: CAWSAGGTDTQYF
cdr3_nt: TGTGCCTGGAGTGCGGGAGGCACAGATACGCAGTATTTT
clone_size: .
v_call: TRBV30
d_call: .
j_call: TRBJ2-3

cdr3_aa: CASSLKQGMNTEAFF
cdr3_nt: TGTGCCAGCAGCTTAAAACAGGGTATGAACACTGAAGCTTTCTTT
clone_size: .
v_call: TRBV5-6
d_call: .
j_call: TRBJ1-1

cdr3_aa: CASSVGRETNTGELFF
cdr3_nt: TGTGCCAGCAGCGTAGGTCGGGAGACGAACACCGGGGAGCTGTTTTTT
clone_size: .
v_call: TRBV9
d_call: .
j_call: TRBJ2-2

cdr3_aa: CASIGRLASEQYF
cdr3_nt: TGTGCCAGCATCGGAAGACTAGCCTCCGAGCAGTACTTC
clone_size: .
v_call: TRBV21-1
d_call: .
j_call: TRBJ2-7

cdr3_aa: CASTTTAGGNTIYF
cdr3_nt: TGCGCCAGCACTACGACAGCCGGGGGAAACACCATATATTTT
clone_size: .
v_call: TRBV5-1
d_call: .
j_call: TRBJ1-3

cdr3_aa: CASSLVTARGGTDTQYF
cdr3_nt: TGTGCCAGCAGCTTAGTAACGGCGCGGGGAGGGACAGATACGCAGTATTTT
clone_size: .
v_call: TRBV7-9
d_call: TRBD2
j_call: TRBJ2-3

cdr3_aa: CASSATGTTEAFF
cdr3_nt: TGTGCCAGCAGCGCAACAGGCACCACTGAAGCTTTCTTT
clone_size: .
v_call: TRBV11-2
d_call: .
j_call: TRBJ1-1

cdr3_aa: CASSLAGNKLGYTF
cdr3_nt: TGTGCCAGCAGTTTAGCGGGGAATAAGCTTGGCTACACCTTC
clone_size: .
v_call: TRBV27
d_call: .
j_call: TRBJ1-2

cdr3_aa: CASSLRDSYEQYF
cdr3_nt: TGTGCCAGCAGCTTACGGGACTCCTACGAGCAGTACTTC
clone_size: once
v_call: TRBV5-6
d_call: .
j_call: TRBJ2-7

cdr3_aa: CAISESSPELYNEQFF
cdr3_nt: TGTGCCATCAGTGAGTCCTCTCCCGAACTGTACAATGAGCAGTTCTTC
clone_size: .
v_call: TRBV10-3
d_call: .
j_call: TRBJ2-1

cdr3_aa: CASQRDHEQYF
cdr3_nt: TGTGCCTCTCAGCGGGACCACGAGCAGTACTTC
clone_size: once
v_call: TRBV7-9
d_call: TRBD2
j_call: TRBJ2-7

cdr3_aa: CASSQDWTSGYNEQFF
cdr3_nt: TGCGCCAGCAGCCAAGACTGGACTAGCGGATACAATGAGCAGTTCTTC
clone_size: .
v_call: TRBV4-3
d_call: TRBD2
j_call: TRBJ2-1

cdr3_aa: CASSLTIHQETQYF
cdr3_nt: TGTGCCAGCAGCTTAACCATACATCAAGAGACCCAGTACTTC
clone_size: .
v_call: TRBV11-2
d_call: .
j_call: TRBJ2-5

cdr3_aa: CASSVGSGAWEQYF
cdr3_nt: TGTGCCAGCAGCGTAGGGTCGGGAGCCTGGGAGCAGTACTTC
clone_size: .
v_call: TRBV9
d_call: .
j_call: TRBJ2-7

cdr3_aa: CASSLSGQGIDNEQFF
cdr3_nt: TGTGCCAGCAGTTTGTCAGGACAGGGGATTGACAATGAGCAGTTCTTC
clone_size: .
v_call: TRBV27
d_call: TRBD1
j_call: TRBJ2-1

cdr3_aa: CASSESRWSSGNTIYF
cdr3_nt: TGCGCCAGCAGTGAGTCTCGGTGGTCCTCTGGAAACACCATATATTTT
clone_size: .
v_call: TRBV10-2
d_call: .
j_call: TRBJ1-3

cdr3_aa: CASRDPDRGSEAFF
cdr3_nt: TGTGCCAGCAGGGATCCTGACAGGGGGTCTGAAGCTTTCTTT
clone_size: .
v_call: TRBV2
d_call: TRBD1
j_call: TRBJ1-1

cdr3_aa: CASSQVISDQGSSYEQYF
cdr3_nt: TGCGCCAGCAGCCAAGTCATTAGCGATCAGGGGAGCTCCTACGAGCAGTACTTC
clone_size: many
v_call: TRBV4-1
d_call: .
j_call: TRBJ2-7

cdr3_aa: CASSSDNGNEQFF
cdr3_nt: TGCGCCAGCAGCTCCGATAACGGGAATGAGCAGTTCTTC
clone_size: once
v_call: TRBV5-1
d_call: .
j_call: TRBJ2-1

cdr3_aa: CASSRDRVGNGYTF
cdr3_nt: TGTGCCAGCAGTCGGGACAGGGTCGGAAATGGCTACACCTTC
clone_size: .
v_call: TRBV6-5
d_call: TRBD1
j_call: TRBJ1-2

cdr3_aa: CASSSPGGGPYNEQFF
cdr3_nt: TGTGCCAGCAGCTCCCCCGGGGGGGGGCCCTACAATGAGCAGTTCTTC
clone_size: .
v_call: TRBV5-6
d_call: TRBD2
j_call: TRBJ2-1

cdr3_aa: CASRTGQGYGYTF
cdr3_nt: TGTGCCAGCAGAACCGGACAGGGCTATGGCTACACCTTC
clone_size: .
v_call: TRBV27
d_call: TRBD1
j_call: TRBJ1-2

cdr3_aa: CASSPDLTEHEAFF
cdr3_nt: TGTGCCAGCAGCCCCGACCTAACAGAGCATGAAGCTTTCTTT
clone_size: .
v_call: TRBV5-6
d_call: .
j_call: TRBJ1-1

cdr3_aa: CATSDRGTGSYNEQFF
cdr3_nt: TGTGCCACCAGTGACCGGGGGACAGGTTCCTACAATGAGCAGTTCTTC
clone_size: .
v_call: TRBV24-1
d_call: TRBD1
j_call: TRBJ2-1

cdr3_aa: CASSHGTGTSAIQYF
cdr3_nt: TGTGCCAGCAGCCACGGGACAGGGACCAGTGCCATTCAGTACTTC
clone_size: .
v_call: TRBV6-5
d_call: TRBD1
j_call: TRBJ2-4

cdr3_aa: CASSQFPEITDTQYF
cdr3_nt: TGCGCCAGCAGCCAATTCCCAGAAATCACAGATACGCAGTATTTT
clone_size: .
v_call: TRBV4-1
d_call: .
j_call: TRBJ2-3

cdr3_aa: CATSDFSGQDEKLFF
cdr3_nt: TGTGCCACCAGTGATTTTTCGGGACAGGACGAAAAACTGTTTTTT
clone_size: .
v_call: TRBV24-1
d_call: TRBD1
j_call: TRBJ1-4

cdr3_aa: CASSFAGQGATPLHF
cdr3_nt: TGTGCCAGCAGTTTCGCGGGACAGGGAGCAACACCCCTCCACTTT
clone_size: .
v_call: TRBV27
d_call: TRBD1
j_call: TRBJ1-6

cdr3_aa: CASSGGAPGTDTQYF
cdr3_nt: TGTGCCAGCAGCGGAGGGGCCCCCGGCACAGATACGCAGTATTTT
clone_size: .
v_call: TRBV7-7
d_call: .
j_call: TRBJ2-3

cdr3_aa: CATSYAQNEAFF
cdr3_nt: TGTGCCACCTCGTACGCGCAAAATGAAGCTTTCTTT
clone_size: .
v_call: TRBV13
d_call: .
j_call: TRBJ1-1

cdr3_aa: CAIRTGKTEAFF
cdr3_nt: TGTGCCATCAGAACAGGGAAGACTGAAGCTTTCTTT
clone_size: .
v_call: TRBV10-3
d_call: .
j_call: TRBJ1-1

cdr3_aa: CAWSNRQAGTDTQYF
cdr3_nt: TGTGCCTGGAGCAACCGACAGGCCGGGACAGATACGCAGTATTTT
clone_size: .
v_call: TRBV30
d_call: .
j_call: TRBJ2-3

cdr3_aa: CASSRPDMGNQPQHF
cdr3_nt: TGTGCCAGTAGTAGGCCGGACATGGGCAATCAGCCCCAGCATTTT
clone_size: .
v_call: TRBV19
d_call: .
j_call: TRBJ1-5

cdr3_aa: CASSVSPDSGKFGYTF
cdr3_nt: TGTGCCAGCAGCGTGAGCCCCGACTCCGGGAAATTTGGCTACACCTTC
clone_size: .
v_call: TRBV9
d_call: .
j_call: TRBJ1-2

cdr3_aa: CASSLYAGALNTGELFF
cdr3_nt: TGTGCCAGCAGCTTATATGCGGGGGCCCTGAACACCGGGGAGCTGTTTTTT
clone_size: .
v_call: TRBV11-2
d_call: .
j_call: TRBJ2-2

cdr3_aa: CAWSKQGAGGYTF
cdr3_nt: TGTGCCTGGAGTAAACAGGGGGCAGGAGGCTACACCTTC
clone_size: .
v_call: TRBV30
d_call: TRBD1
j_call: TRBJ1-2

cdr3_aa: CASSYSQGYNEQFF
cdr3_nt: TGTGCCAGCAGTTACTCGCAGGGTTACAATGAGCAGTTCTTC
clone_size: few
v_call: TRBV6-5
d_call: .
j_call: TRBJ2-1

cdr3_aa: CASSYMAGNSPLHF
cdr3_nt: TGTGCCAGCAGTTACATGGCAGGGAATTCACCCCTCCACTTT
clone_size: .
v_call: TRBV6-5
d_call: .
j_call: TRBJ1-6

cdr3_aa: CASSERFWVAGESTDTQYF
cdr3_nt: TGTGCCAGCAGTGAAAGGTTCTGGGTAGCGGGAGAAAGCACAGATACGCAGTATTTT
clone_size: .
v_call: TRBV2
d_call: TRBD2
j_call: TRBJ2-3

cdr3_aa: CATKLAGGRFGPDTDTQYF
cdr3_nt: TGTGCCACCAAACTAGCGGGGGGGCGGTTTGGACCTGACACAGATACGCAGTATTTT
clone_size: .
v_call: TRBV13
d_call: TRBD2
j_call: TRBJ2-3

cdr3_aa: CASSLGTVKNEKLFF
cdr3_nt: TGTGCCAGCAGCCTAGGGACTGTTAAAAATGAAAAACTGTTTTTT
clone_size: .
v_call: TRBV7-9
d_call: .
j_call: TRBJ1-4

cdr3_aa: CASSAAGDYEQYF
cdr3_nt: TGTGCCAGCAGCGCCGCGGGGGACTACGAGCAGTACTTC
clone_size: .
v_call: TRBV7-9
d_call: TRBD2
j_call: TRBJ2-7

cdr3_aa: CASKLESSYNSPLHF
cdr3_nt: TGTGCCAGCAAGTTAGAGAGCTCCTATAATTCACCCCTCCACTTT
clone_size: .
v_call: TRBV2
d_call: .
j_call: TRBJ1-6

cdr3_aa: CASSWDRSSYEQYF
cdr3_nt: TGTGCCAGCAGTTGGGACAGGAGCTCCTACGAGCAGTACTTC
clone_size: .
v_call: TRBV27
d_call: TRBD1
j_call: TRBJ2-7

cdr3_aa: CAISESKAGFLDGYTF
cdr3_nt: TGTGCCATCAGTGAGTCAAAGGCAGGGTTTTTGGATGGCTACACCTTC
clone_size: few
v_call: TRBV10-3
d_call: .
j_call: TRBJ1-2

cdr3_aa: CATSDTVGTGVDEQYF
cdr3_nt: TGTGCCACCAGTGATACGGTGGGGACAGGGGTGGACGAGCAGTACTTC
clone_size: .
v_call: TRBV24-1
d_call: TRBD1
j_call: TRBJ2-7